This is a list of T cell receptor beta chains from one sample in a study of T cells in narcolepsy. Profiling relied on immunoSEQ multiplex PCR, and the TCRdb table lists in-frame clones only, not all of them. The sample lists about 18,000 clones; more than 75% were seen once. The sequencing sample was made of memory (CD45RA-) CD4+ T cells from blood. These receptor sequences come from a human donor in good health. Both conserved end residues are part of each CDR3. A D gene is named only where the DNA matches it firmly. A row's size may be missing; if present it is once, few, many or a size class.

d_call j_call cdr3_length clone_size v_call cdr3_nt cdr3_aa
NA TRBJ2-1 15 NA TRBV7-8 TGTGCCAGCAGCTTAGACGGGAACTCCTACAATGAGCAGTTCTTC CASSLDGNSYNEQFF
NA TRBJ1-2 17 NA TRBV18 TGTGCCAGCTCTAGGCCTAGCGGAGGTGTGAAGAGTAACGGCTACACCTTC CASSRPSGGVKSNGYTF
NA TRBJ2-7 14 NA TRBV14 TGTGCCAGCAGCCAAGATCTGGGGGGGCACCAACAGTACTTC CASSQDLGGHQQYF
NA TRBJ1-5 13 NA TRBV5-5 TGTGCCAGCAGCTTGTATAATAATCAGCCCCAGCATTTT CASSLYNNQPQHF
NA TRBJ1-2 14 NA TRBV5-6 TGTGCCAGCAGCACGTCTGTCGCTATGTTTGGCTACACCTTC CASSTSVAMFGYTF
TRBD1 TRBJ1-2 15 once TRBV7-9 TGTGCCAGCAGCTTACTGGAGGACAGGGAGGAAGGCTACACCTTC CASSLLEDREEGYTF
TRBD1 TRBJ2-7 17 NA TRBV23-1 TGCGCCAGCAGTCAAGGGAACCGACAGGGGCGTGCCTACGAGCAGTACTTC CASSQGNRQGRAYEQYF
TRBD1 TRBJ1-6 17 NA TRBV5-5 TGTGCCAGCAGCTCCATGACAGGGGGAACCTATAATTCACCCCTCCACTTT CASSSMTGGTYNSPLHF
NA TRBJ2-2 15 NA TRBV2 TGTGCCAGGGGGATAGCAGATGCGAACACCGGGGAGCTGTTTTTT CARGIADANTGELFF
TRBD1 TRBJ2-5 15 NA TRBV5-6 TGTGCCAGCAGCTTGGCTGGACAGGGTGGAGAGACCCAGTACTTC CASSLAGQGGETQYF
NA TRBJ2-3 15 NA TRBV15 TGTGCCACCAGCAGAGATCCCCGCGGGGCAGATACGCAGTATTTT CATSRDPRGADTQYF
TRBD1 TRBJ2-3 16 NA TRBV11-2 TGTGCCAGCAGCTTAGGGGACAGGGCGTTTGCAGATACGCAGTATTTT CASSLGDRAFADTQYF
NA TRBJ2-6 15 NA TRBV7-9 TGTGCCAGCCCGAGGGGAAGCTCTGGGGCCAACGTCCTGACTTTC CASPRGSSGANVLTF
TRBD1 TRBJ1-1 15 NA TRBV7-2 TGTGCCAGCAGCCCGGACAGGGTATTACGGACTGAAGCTTTCTTT CASSPDRVLRTEAFF
TRBD1 TRBJ1-1 12 NA TRBV30 TGTGCCTGGAAACCGACAGGGGCTAAAGCTTTCTTT CAWKPTGAKAFF
NA TRBJ1-1 12 NA TRBV30 TGTGCCTGGCGGCCTGAAAGCACTGAAGCTTTCTTT CAWRPESTEAFF
NA TRBJ2-2 15 few TRBV6-5 TGTGCCAGCAGGATCTCAGGGGATGCGACCGGGGAGCTGTTTTTT CASRISGDATGELFF
TRBD2 TRBJ2-3 16 NA TRBV5-1 TGCGCCAGCCGGCGGGGGGCCTCAACCTACACAGATACGCAGTATTTT CASRRGASTYTDTQYF
TRBD1 TRBJ1-5 16 NA TRBV19 TGTGCCAGTAGCTGGACAGGGAGGGGCTTAAATCAGCCCCAGCATTTT CASSWTGRGLNQPQHF
NA TRBJ1-1 15 once TRBV18 TGTGCCAGCTCACCACGGCCGATTTCGAACACTGAAGCTTTCTTT CASSPRPISNTEAFF
NA TRBJ1-2 17 NA TRBV21-1 TGTGCCAGCAGCAAAAGGGGGACAGTTAATAATACCTATGGCTACACCTTC CASSKRGTVNNTYGYTF
NA TRBJ2-2 13 NA TRBV18 TGTGCCAGCTCACGGGTTGGGACCGGGGAGCTGTTTTTT CASSRVGTGELFF
NA TRBJ1-6 14 NA TRBV11-2 TGTGCCAGCACCCCCCGGCCGAGAAATTCACCCCTCCACTTT CASTPRPRNSPLHF
TRBD2 TRBJ2-1 16 NA TRBV7-9 TGTGCCAGCAGCCCCACTAGCGGGGGGGTGGGAAATGAGCAGTTCTTC CASSPTSGGVGNEQFF
NA TRBJ2-7 13 NA TRBV7-2 TGTGCCAGCAGCACCGGGCTCCTCTACGAGCAGTACTTC CASSTGLLYEQYF
TRBD1 TRBJ1-2 15 few TRBV10-3 TGTGCCATCAGTGAGTTTACGGGACAGGACTATGGCTACACCTTC CAISEFTGQDYGYTF
NA TRBJ2-5 15 NA TRBV4-3 TGCGCCAGCAGCCAAGATCTCGACAGGCAAGAGACCCAGTACTTC CASSQDLDRQETQYF
NA TRBJ2-7 15 NA TRBV7-8 TGTGCCAGCAGCTTCCCACCGGGGTTGTCCTACGAGCAGTACTTC CASSFPPGLSYEQYF
TRBD1 TRBJ1-5 15 NA TRBV9 TGTGCCAGCAGCGTAGGAGGACAGGGAGGTCAGCCCCAGCATTTT CASSVGGQGGQPQHF
NA TRBJ1-5 13 NA TRBV11-2 TGTGCCAGCGGTTGGCGGTCCAATCAGCCCCAGCATTTT CASGWRSNQPQHF
NA TRBJ2-1 15 NA TRBV9 TGTGCCAGCAGCGACGGGAGTCTAGGAAACAATGAGCAGTTCTTC CASSDGSLGNNEQFF
NA TRBJ1-3 16 once TRBV5-1 TGCGCCAGCAGCTTGGCCGCGGGGGCCTCTGGAAACACCATATATTTT CASSLAAGASGNTIYF
NA TRBJ2-7 12 NA TRBV2 TGTGCCAGCTCTTCAGGGTATTTCGACCAGTACTTC CASSSGYFDQYF
NA TRBJ1-2 15 once TRBV5-1 TGCGCCAGCAGCTTGGACCTCGGGATCACGTATGGCTACACCTTC CASSLDLGITYGYTF
NA TRBJ1-1 16 NA TRBV18 TGTGCCAGCTCACTCAGAGTTCTGGGGATGGACACTGAAGCTTTCTTT CASSLRVLGMDTEAFF
NA TRBJ1-4 14 NA TRBV9 TGTGCCAGCAGCGTCCGATCGGACTTTGAAAAACTGTTTTTT CASSVRSDFEKLFF
TRBD1 TRBJ2-1 15 once TRBV15 TGTGCCACCAGCCCACAGGGGGCGATCCGCAATGAGCAGTTCTTC CATSPQGAIRNEQFF
TRBD2 TRBJ2-7 14 NA TRBV6-1 TGCGCCAGCAGTGGTCGCAGGACTAGGGACGAGCAGTACTTC CASSGRRTRDEQYF
NA TRBJ2-7 12 NA TRBV11-3 TGTGCCAGCAGCTCAAGCCCCTACGAGCAGTACTTC CASSSSPYEQYF
TRBD2 TRBJ2-7 15 few TRBV5-4 TGTGCCAGCAGCAAAGGACTAGGGAGAGCCTACGAGCAGTACTTC CASSKGLGRAYEQYF
NA TRBJ2-3 19 NA TRBV7-6 TGTGCCAGCAGCTTAGAGGCGGGGTGGGCCGTCCGACGAGGCGATACGCAGTATTTT CASSLEAGWAVRRGDTQYF
TRBD1 TRBJ1-4 15 few TRBV30 TGTGCCTGGAGTGTCAGCAGGGGGCCCAATGAAAAACTGTTTTTT CAWSVSRGPNEKLFF
NA TRBJ1-1 16 NA TRBV12-5 TGTGCTAGTGGTTTGGATCCCGACAGACCGCACGGTGAAGCTTTCTTT CASGLDPDRPHGEAFF
TRBD2 TRBJ2-7 14 NA TRBV19 TGTGCCAGTAGTATAGACGGAGGGAGGGTCGAGCAGTACTTC CASSIDGGRVEQYF
TRBD1 TRBJ2-5 15 few TRBV7-8 TGTGCCAGCAGCCCGACAAGGGGGCAGTGGGAGACCCAGTACTTC CASSPTRGQWETQYF
TRBD1 TRBJ1-5 15 NA TRBV11-3 TGTGCCAGCAGCGCCGGACAGGGGCAAGGGCAGCCCCAGCATTTT CASSAGQGQGQPQHF
NA TRBJ1-2 13 NA TRBV7-9 TGTGCCAGCAGCTTAGGAGGGCTCTATGGCTACACCTTC CASSLGGLYGYTF
TRBD1 TRBJ1-2 13 once TRBV7-2 TGTGCCAGCAGCCCACAGGGGGCGCAGGGCTACACCTTC CASSPQGAQGYTF
NA TRBJ2-7 12 NA TRBV7-2 TGTGCCAGCAGCTTATCAGGTTACGAGCAGTACTTC CASSLSGYEQYF
NA TRBJ2-1 15 NA TRBV5-1 TGCGCCAGCAGCTTGGCATCAGGGTTCTACAATGAGCAGTTCTTC CASSLASGFYNEQFF
NA TRBJ2-4 15 NA TRBV5-4 TGTGCCAGCAGCCCAGAGCCCAAAGCCAAAAACATTCAGTACTTC CASSPEPKAKNIQYF
NA TRBJ1-1 13 NA TRBV18 TGTGCCAGCTCAGCTACAGGGAACACTGAAGCTTTCTTT CASSATGNTEAFF
TRBD1 TRBJ1-2 14 NA TRBV4-3 TGCGCCAGCAGCCCCTTGGGACAGGGAGTCAGCTACACCTTC CASSPLGQGVSYTF
NA TRBJ2-7 14 NA TRBV7-2 TGTGCCAGCAGCTTAGTAGCCCGGAGGGAGGAGCAGTACTTC CASSLVARREEQYF
NA TRBJ2-5 14 NA TRBV11-3 TGTGCCAGCAGCTTAGGGACGGAGGTCGAGACCCAGTACTTC CASSLGTEVETQYF